This T cell receptor beta chain emerged from a study of cytomegalovirus exposure and HLA in healthy donors. Study outcomes and limitations: Researchers reported in a later analysis that a missense DCLRE1C variant was tied to TCR beta V- and J-gene trimming.

The PCR contained 60 Vbeta and 13 Jbeta primers. Generated by immunoSEQ multiplex PCR, the TCRdb table keeps only in-frame clones and is missing some. Of about 190,000 clones in the sample, around four fifths were seen once. This CDR3 has 16 amino acids. V gave up 0 bases and J gave up 1 base, with 10 bases separating them. Germline V gene data show CDR1 as LNHNV and CDR2 as YYDKDF (reference sequence). Concerning this clone: Its antigen is not identified.

The sequenced sample was PBMCs. This receptor was obtained from a woman aged 45-59 years in good health and CMV-seropositive. This chain connects TRBV15 to TRBJ1-5, with D possibly matching TRBD1 (5 bases). Written as DNA, the CDR3 is TGTGCCACCAGCAGAGATCCGACAGTCAGCAATCAGCCCCAGCATTTT. This sequence encodes CATSRDPTVSNQPQHF.